Sequencing of this T cell receptor beta chain was carried out in a study of post-analysis software for immune sequencing data. Study-wide results and caveats: Patients showed TRBV5-6, TRBV5-1 and TRBV20-1 among four to six TRBV segments more frequent than in controls.

With regard to this clonotype: Its cognate antigen is unknown.

The CDR3 loop spans 17 amino acids. Germline V lookup: CDR1 MDHEN, CDR2 SYDVKM. The V segment lost 2 bases and the J segment 4 bases; nucleotides outside the gene matches: 9. Unique molecular identifiers were built into the TCR beta cDNA libraries. TCRdb reanalysed the PCR reads using MiXCR and keeps one entry per CDR3 protein. The sample records about 760,000 distinct CDR3 sequences, 30% being singletons. The chain has TRBV28 and TRBJ2-1; 9 bases are a match to TRBD2. The source is a girl between 5 and 17 years old with multiple sclerosis. Sequencing was performed on blood. The CDR3 reads CASSLQLLAGEYNEQFF. CDR3 coding DNA: TGTGCCAGCAGTTTACAACTACTAGCGGGCGAATACAATGAGCAGTTCTTC.